This T cell receptor beta chain was profiled in a study of blood T cell repertoires in COVID-19. TCRdb's table, derived via immunoSEQ multiplex PCR, lists solely in-frame clones and lacks some. The repertoire holds approximately 230,000 clones, with roughly 90% as singletons. This clone was observed a single time. The V segment lost 5 bases and the J segment 2 bases; nucleotides outside the gene matches: 7. This CDR3 has 15 amino acids. Germline V gene sequence: CDR1 SEHNR, CDR2 FQNEAQ (reference sequence). The V and J genes are TRBV7-9 and TRBJ1-2; 8 nucleotides agree with TRBD1. The source of this sequence is a woman in her thirties with acute COVID-19. Sequencing was performed on PBMCs or T cells enriched from blood (not recorded which). The CDR3 DNA follows: TGTGCCAGCAGCACCGGGACAGGATGGAACTATGGCTACACCTTC. Protein product: CASSTGTGWNYGYTF.